This T cell receptor beta chain originates from a study of a mutant IDH1 vaccine in newly diagnosed glioma. Study overall: In some groups vaccination began 4-6 weeks post-radiotherapy; others received it with temozolomide. Visit V13 took place at week 47, and visit V12 happened at week 35.

The CDR3 spans 13 residues. Trimming stripped 3 bases from V and 6 bases from J, with 11 bases between. CDR1 and CDR2 (germline): KGHSH, LQKENI. The time point was: week 47, end of study. What each vaccine dose contained was 300 ug of mutant IDH1 20-mer peptide, accompanied by topical imiquimod. Here immunoSEQ multiplex PCR was the method, and the copy in TCRdb shows in-frame clones only, minus some. The table has 30,000 to 35,000 clones, approximately 90% seen once. Notes on this clone: Its target is unknown.

The receptor was derived from a young woman with glioma. The sample in question was PBMCs, obtained from a glioma patient whose treatment included an IDH1 peptide vaccine. The chain combines TRBV18 with TRBJ1-2, with D possibly TRBD1 on 6 matching bases. This CDR3 is CASSPSQGNGYTF. The CDR3 DNA reads TGTGCCAGCTCACCTTCGCAGGGGAATGGCTACACCTTC.